One sample yielded the 23 T cell receptor beta chains listed below, sequenced in a study of blood T cell repertoires in COVID-19. Only in-frame clones appear in the TCRdb table, and some are missing; sequencing was by immunoSEQ multiplex PCR. The repertoire has approximately 240,000 clones, around 82% of them found once; the top ten carry roughly 4.9%. Sequencing was performed on peripheral blood. All receptors come from a woman aged 80 or over with active or convalescent COVID-19.

This clone was recorded once. The chain couples TRBV28 to TRBJ1-1; D ambiguous. The V end lost 5 bases, the J end lost 1 base, and 5 bases lay between the germline ends. Germline V gene lookup returns CDR1 MDHEN and CDR2 SYDVKM. This CDR3 is 12 amino acids long. In DNA form, the CDR3 reads TGTGCCAGCAGTACACAGAACACTGAAGCTTTCTTT. Protein product: CASSTQNTEAFF.

This sequence joins TRBV3-1 (or the pseudogene TRBV3-2) and TRBJ1-6; 9 bases align to TRBD1. The CDR3 extends over 16 amino acids. The ends lost 6 bases at V and 2 bases at J; junction bases unmatched: 5. CDR1 LGHDT and CDR2 YNNKEL come from the germline V gene (reference sequence). CDR3 nucleotides: TGTGCCAGCAGAGGAGGGACAGGGACCTATAATTCACCCCTCCACTTT. Translated: CASRGGTGTYNSPLHF.

This chain links TRBV10-1 with TRBJ2-7; D is unclear. The V gene lost 4 bases and the J gene lost 4 bases, with 11 bases spanning the gap. Germline CDR1 reads WNHNN; CDR2 reads SYGVQD (reference sequence). This CDR3 contains 13 residues. The DNA for the CDR3 is TGCGCCAGCAGTGGGCCAGGCTATTACGAGCAGTACTTC. Its protein is CASSGPGYYEQYF.

This clone came up a few times. The chain links TRBV14 to TRBJ1-3; possible D gene TRBD1, 6 bases. From germline, CDR1 is SGHDN and CDR2 FVKESK. The CDR3 consists of 17 residues. V dropped 2 bases and J dropped 0 bases, with 14 bases sitting between them. This chain's CDR3 is CASSQQQGSGSGNTIYF. CDR3 nucleotide sequence: TGTGCCAGCAGCCAACAACAGGGCTCTGGCTCTGGAAACACCATATATTTT.

The chain combines TRBV10-3 with TRBJ1-2; D is ambiguous. The germline gives CDR1 ENHRY, CDR2 SYGVKD. This CDR3 has 15 residues. Trimming left V 1 base short and J 3 bases short, with 12 bases between. The CDR3 loop reads CAISEYISRDYGYTF. The CDR3 DNA reads as TGTGCCATCAGTGAGTATATTAGTCGGGACTATGGCTACACCTTC.

The rearrangement uses TRBV5-6 and TRBJ1-2; D not certain. This CDR3 has 14 amino acids. Trimming cost V 4 bases and J 7 bases, with 17 bases left between them. In germline, CDR1 is SGHDT, CDR2 YYEEEE. The CDR3 DNA sequence: TGTGCCAGCAGCCCCTACTACCGACCGAGTGGCTACACCTTC. This gives the protein CASSPYYRPSGYTF.

There are a few counts of this clone. The J gene is TRBJ2-7, the V gene TRBV6-5; 9 bases fit TRBD1. The CDR3 is 13 amino acids. With 7 bases clipped from V and 6 bases from J, the junction kept 7 bases outside the gene matches. The germline V gene encodes CDR1 MNHEY and CDR2 SVGAGI. CDR3: CASNTGGPFEQYF. CDR3 DNA sequence: TGTGCCAGCAACACAGGGGGCCCCTTCGAGCAGTACTTC.

The chain has TRBV20-1 and TRBJ1-2, with D possibly matching TRBD1 (6 bases). This CDR3 has 11 amino acids. Germline CDR1 reads DFQATT; CDR2 reads SNEGSKA (reference sequence). V was clipped by 6 bases and J by 5 bases, with 10 bases between them. CDR3 sequence (DNA): TGCAGTGCCCTGGACAGATATGGCTACACCTTC. This codes for CSALDRYGYTF.

The chain has TRBV4-2 and TRBJ2-5; 15 positions agree with TRBD2. With V trimmed by 4 bases and J by 1 base, 13 bases remained unmatched. The CDR3 extends over 20 amino acids. Germline CDR1 and CDR2: LGHNA and YNFKEQ. This CDR3 reads CASSLSPGTSGGTIQETQYF. The CDR3, as DNA: TGTGCCAGCAGCCTCTCTCCCGGGACTAGCGGGGGGACAATCCAAGAGACCCAGTACTTC.

J is TRBJ2-7 and V is TRBV19, with D possibly TRBD2 on 7 matching bases. V was clipped by 7 bases and J by 7 bases, with 14 bases between them. In germline, CDR1 is LNHDA, CDR2 SQIVND (reference sequence). The CDR3 sequence is 12 residues long. The CDR3 here is CASTYREGEQYF. CDR3 nucleotide sequence: TGTGCCAGTACCTACAGGGAGGGAGAGCAGTACTTC.

This rearrangement joins TRBV5-1 to TRBJ1-2; no clear D gene. Trimming removed 4 bases at V and 4 bases at J, with 11 bases between. Germline V gene data show CDR1 as SGHRS and CDR2 as YFSETQ. There are 13 residues in the CDR3. The CDR3 DNA sequence: TGCGCCAGCAGCCTAAGCCACAGCTATGGCTACACCTTC. As protein: CASSLSHSYGYTF.

This CDR3 reads CASSESAWAGGYTF. CDR3 coding DNA: TGCGCCAGCAGTGAAAGTGCCTGGGCTGGTGGCTACACCTTC. J is TRBJ1-2 and V is TRBV10-1; D ambiguous. The CDR3 loop spans 14 amino acids. The V gene lost 3 bases and the J gene lost 7 bases, with 15 bases spanning the gap. From germline, CDR1 is WNHNN and CDR2 SYGVQD (reference sequence).

The CDR3 spells CASSPLGRTNEKLFF. CDR3 bases: TGTGCCAGCTCACCACTAGGGAGAACTAATGAAAAACTGTTTTTT. This sequence joins TRBV18 and TRBJ1-4; D is ambiguous. The V and J ends lost 1 base and 1 base respectively, with 7 bases between them. Germline-derived CDR1 and CDR2 are KGHSH and LQKENI. CDR3 size: 15 residues. Full variable domain (rest looked up from reference TRBV18 and TRBJ1-4): NAGVMQNPRHLVRRRGQEARLRCSPMKGHSHVYWYRQLPEEGLKFMVYLQKENIIDESGMPKERFSAEFPKEGPSILRIQQVVRGDSAAYFCASSPLGRTNEKLFFGSGTQLSVL.

The chain recombines TRBV19 with TRBJ2-2; 8 bases fit TRBD2. J was trimmed by 1 base and V by 7 bases; bases with no gene match: 5. The CDR3 is 15 residues long. Germline-derived CDR1 and CDR2 are LNHDA and SQIVND (reference sequence). The CDR3 nucleotides are TGTGCCAGTAATATGGCGGGGGGGAACACCGGGGAGCTGTTTTTT. Residues: CASNMAGGNTGELFF.

The chain is built from TRBV11-2 and TRBJ2-3; TRBD2 matches 7 bases. Trimming took 1 base from V and 2 from J; bases not matched to a gene: 9. The CDR3 contains 17 residues. CDR1 is SGHAT, CDR2 FQNNGV, per germline. The DNA of the CDR3 is TGTGCCAGCAGCTTAGGATCCGGGACTACGCTCACAGATACGCAGTATTTT. Translation: CASSLGSGTTLTDTQYF.

The chain combines TRBV6-5 with TRBJ2-2; a possible D gene is TRBD1 (6 bases). The CDR3 loop spans 15 amino acids. V lost 6 bases and J 2 bases, leaving 13 bases between the germline ends. From germline, CDR1 is MNHEY and CDR2 SVGAGI. The CDR3, as DNA: TGTGCCAGCAGGATCGACAGGACCAACACCGGGGAGCTGTTTTTT. Its translation: CASRIDRTNTGELFF.

This clone has only a few counts. The chain joins TRBV10-1 to TRBJ2-7; TRBD1 agrees at 9 bases. Germline CDR1 is WNHNN and CDR2 is SYGVQD (reference sequence). V was pared by 5 bases and J by 6 bases, with 11 bases of the junction left unmatched. This CDR3 contains 15 residues. Here the CDR3 DNA reads TGCGCCAGCAGTCTCCTAGGGACAGGGATGGTCGAGCAGTACTTC. It encodes CASSLLGTGMVEQYF.

DNA of the CDR3: TGTGCCGCCTCTTCCTTGACAGGGGGATTTTGGACCCAGCATTTT. Protein product: CAASSLTGGFWTQHF. J is TRBJ1-5 and V is TRBV6-6; TRBD1 matches at 9 bases. Germline-derived CDR1 and CDR2 are MNHNY and SVGAGI (reference sequence). J lost 11 bases, V lost 11 bases, and 19 bases had no gene match. The CDR3 length is 15 residues.

The chain carries TRBV7-8 and TRBJ2-5, with 12 bases matching TRBD2. Trimming cost V 5 bases and J 2 bases; bases outside gene matches: 6. Germline loops: CDR1 SGHVS, CDR2 FQNEAQ. This CDR3 comprises 16 residues. The CDR3 region has the DNA TGTGCCAGCAGCCTCGGACTAGCGGGGAGTCAAGAGACCCAGTACTTC. Its translation is CASSLGLAGSQETQYF.

The V gene is TRBV28, the J gene TRBJ2-5, with D possibly being TRBD1 (5 bases). Germline CDR1 reads MDHEN; CDR2 reads SYDVKM. The CDR3 loop spans 15 amino acids. V lost 5 bases and J 2 bases, leaving 15 bases between the germline ends. As DNA, the CDR3 is TGTGCCAGCAGTACGAGATGGGCAGGGCAAGAGACCCAGTACTTC. The encoded protein is CASSTRWAGQETQYF.

This clone occurred a few times. The chain employs TRBV28 and TRBJ2-7; the match to TRBD1 covers 7 bases. The CDR3 has 15 residues. CDR1 MDHEN and CDR2 SYDVKM come from the germline V gene. Trimming at V came to 6 bases and at J to 2 bases, leaving 10 bases not matched to a gene. CDR3 loop: CASSGRLTGPYEQYF. In DNA form, the CDR3 reads TGTGCCAGCAGCGGACGACTGACAGGGCCCTACGAGCAGTACTTC.

This clone occurred a few times. The V and J genes are TRBV2 and TRBJ2-5; 11 nucleotides line up with TRBD1. The germline V gene encodes CDR1 SNHLY and CDR2 FYNNEI. The CDR3 consists of 15 residues. Trimming took 6 bases from V and 5 from J; bases not matched to a gene: 8. The CDR3 nucleotides read TGTGCCAGCAGGGACAGGGGGCTAATGGAGGAGACCCAGTACTTC. Encoded protein: CASRDRGLMEETQYF.

DNA for the CDR3: TGTGCCAGCAGCAGAGTTCGGGGGACAACTAATGAAAAACTGTTTTTT. As protein: CASSRVRGTTNEKLFF. This chain links TRBV28 with TRBJ1-4; weak D call: TRBD1 (5 bases). Looked up from germline, CDR1 is MDHEN and CDR2 is SYDVKM. Trimming removed 6 bases at V and 0 bases at J, with 14 bases between. The CDR3 contains 16 residues.